This TCR beta chain derives from a study of OX40 agonist ivuxolimab in advanced cancers. Study-level information: Administration of intravenous ivuxolimab to patients occurred every 2 weeks at 0.01 to 10 mg/kg.

A note on this clone: Its matching antigen is unknown.

The CDR3 is made up of 14 amino acids. The germline CDR1 and CDR2 sequences are SEHNR and FQNEAQ (reference sequence). The ends were cut back, 3 bases at V and 12 bases at J, with 18 bases in the middle. TCRdb's table, derived via immunoSEQ multiplex PCR, lists solely in-frame clones and lacks some. This sample has some 80,000 clones, with 88% found just once. Study results and caveats: Among the lowest levels of clonal expansion were found in partial responders at 0.1-3.0 mg/kg. The study found that CD8+ T cells averaged more expanded clones than CD4+.

The clonotype originates from an adult with an advanced solid tumor such as melanoma, head and neck, liver or kidney cancer. This chain links TRBV7-9 with TRBJ2-1; D unresolved. This material consisted of CD4+ or CD8+ T cells sorted from blood, taken in a trial of the OX40 agonist ivuxolimab. The CDR3 region has the DNA TGTGCCAGCAGCTTTGATGGGTTTAGGCCGGGGCAGTTCTTC. Translated: CASSFDGFRPGQFF.